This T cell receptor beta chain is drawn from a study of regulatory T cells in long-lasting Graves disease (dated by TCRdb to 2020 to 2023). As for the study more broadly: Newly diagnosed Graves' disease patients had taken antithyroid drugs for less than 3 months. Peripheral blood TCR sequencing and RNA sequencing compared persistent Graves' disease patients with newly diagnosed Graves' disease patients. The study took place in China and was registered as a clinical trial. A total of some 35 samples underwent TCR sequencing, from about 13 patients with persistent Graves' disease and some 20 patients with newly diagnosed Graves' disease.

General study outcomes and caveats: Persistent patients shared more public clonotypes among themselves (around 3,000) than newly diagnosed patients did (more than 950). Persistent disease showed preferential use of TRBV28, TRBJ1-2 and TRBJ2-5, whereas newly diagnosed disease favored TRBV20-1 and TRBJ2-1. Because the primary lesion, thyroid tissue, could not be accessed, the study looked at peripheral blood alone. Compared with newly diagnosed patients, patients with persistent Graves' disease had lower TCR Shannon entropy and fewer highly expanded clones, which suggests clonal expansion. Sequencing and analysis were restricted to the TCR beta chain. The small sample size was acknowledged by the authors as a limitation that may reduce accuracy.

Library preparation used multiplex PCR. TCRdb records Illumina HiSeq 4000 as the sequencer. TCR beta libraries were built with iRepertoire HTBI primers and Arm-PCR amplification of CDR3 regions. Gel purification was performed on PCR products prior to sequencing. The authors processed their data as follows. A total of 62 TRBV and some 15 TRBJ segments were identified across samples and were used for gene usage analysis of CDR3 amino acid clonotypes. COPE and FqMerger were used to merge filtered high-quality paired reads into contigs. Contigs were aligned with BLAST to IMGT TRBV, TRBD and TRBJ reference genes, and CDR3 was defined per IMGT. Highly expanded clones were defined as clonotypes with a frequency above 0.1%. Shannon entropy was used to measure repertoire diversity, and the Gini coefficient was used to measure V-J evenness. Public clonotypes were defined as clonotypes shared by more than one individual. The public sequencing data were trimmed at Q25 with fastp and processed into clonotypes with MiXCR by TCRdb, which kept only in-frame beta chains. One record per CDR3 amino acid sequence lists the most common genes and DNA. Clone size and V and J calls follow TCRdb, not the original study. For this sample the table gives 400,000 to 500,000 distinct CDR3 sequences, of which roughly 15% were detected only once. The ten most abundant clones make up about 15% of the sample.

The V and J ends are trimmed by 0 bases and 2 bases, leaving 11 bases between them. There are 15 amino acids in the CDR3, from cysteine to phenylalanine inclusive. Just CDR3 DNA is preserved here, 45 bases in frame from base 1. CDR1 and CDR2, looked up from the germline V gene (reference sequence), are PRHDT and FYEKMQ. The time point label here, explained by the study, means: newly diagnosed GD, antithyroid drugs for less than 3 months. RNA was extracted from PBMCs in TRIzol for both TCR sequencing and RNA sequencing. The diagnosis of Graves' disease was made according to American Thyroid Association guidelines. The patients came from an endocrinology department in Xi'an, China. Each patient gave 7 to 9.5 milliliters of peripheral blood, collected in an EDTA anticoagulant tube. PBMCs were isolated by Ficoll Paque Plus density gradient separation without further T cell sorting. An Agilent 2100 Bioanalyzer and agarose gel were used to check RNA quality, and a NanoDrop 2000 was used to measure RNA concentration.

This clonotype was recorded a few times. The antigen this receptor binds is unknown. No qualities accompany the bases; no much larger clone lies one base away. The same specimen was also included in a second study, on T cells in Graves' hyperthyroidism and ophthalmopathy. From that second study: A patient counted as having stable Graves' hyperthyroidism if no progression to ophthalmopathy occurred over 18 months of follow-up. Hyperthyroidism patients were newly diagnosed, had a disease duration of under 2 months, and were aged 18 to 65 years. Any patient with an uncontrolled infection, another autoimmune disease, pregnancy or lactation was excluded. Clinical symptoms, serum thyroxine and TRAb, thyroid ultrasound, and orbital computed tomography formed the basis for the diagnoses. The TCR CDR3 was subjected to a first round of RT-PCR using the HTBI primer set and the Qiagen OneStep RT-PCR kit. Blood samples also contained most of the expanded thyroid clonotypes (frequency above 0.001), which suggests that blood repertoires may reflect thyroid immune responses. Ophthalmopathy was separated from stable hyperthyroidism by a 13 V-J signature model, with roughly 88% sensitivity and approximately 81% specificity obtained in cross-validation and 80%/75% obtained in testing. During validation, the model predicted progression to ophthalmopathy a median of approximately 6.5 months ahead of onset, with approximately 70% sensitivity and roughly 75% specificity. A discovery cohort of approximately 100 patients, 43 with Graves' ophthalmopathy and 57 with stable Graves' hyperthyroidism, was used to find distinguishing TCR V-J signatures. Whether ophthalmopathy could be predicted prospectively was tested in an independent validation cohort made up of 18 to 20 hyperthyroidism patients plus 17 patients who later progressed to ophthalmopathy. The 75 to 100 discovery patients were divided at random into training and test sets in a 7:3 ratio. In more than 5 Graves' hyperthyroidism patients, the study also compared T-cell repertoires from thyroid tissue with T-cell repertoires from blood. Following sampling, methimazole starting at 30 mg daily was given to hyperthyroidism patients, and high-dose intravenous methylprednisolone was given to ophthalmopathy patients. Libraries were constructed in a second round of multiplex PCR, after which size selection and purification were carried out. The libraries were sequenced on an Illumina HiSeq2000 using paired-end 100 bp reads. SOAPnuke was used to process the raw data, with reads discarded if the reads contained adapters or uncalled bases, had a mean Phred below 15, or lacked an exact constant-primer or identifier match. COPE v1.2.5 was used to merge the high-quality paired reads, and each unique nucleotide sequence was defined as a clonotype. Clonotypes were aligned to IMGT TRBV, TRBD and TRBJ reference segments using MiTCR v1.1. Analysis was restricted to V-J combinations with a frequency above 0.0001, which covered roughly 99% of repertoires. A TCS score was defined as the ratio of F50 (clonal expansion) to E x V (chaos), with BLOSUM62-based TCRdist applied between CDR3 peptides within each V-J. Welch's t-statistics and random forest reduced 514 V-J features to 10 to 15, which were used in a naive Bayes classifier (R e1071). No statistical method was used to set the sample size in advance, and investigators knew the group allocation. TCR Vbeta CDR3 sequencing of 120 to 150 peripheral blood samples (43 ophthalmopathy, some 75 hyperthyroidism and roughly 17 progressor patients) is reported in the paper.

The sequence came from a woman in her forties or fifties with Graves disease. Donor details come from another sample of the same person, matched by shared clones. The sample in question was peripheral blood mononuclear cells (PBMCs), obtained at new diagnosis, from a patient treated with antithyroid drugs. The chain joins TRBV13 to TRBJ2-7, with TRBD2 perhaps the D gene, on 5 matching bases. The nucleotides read TGTGCCAGCAGCTTAGGTCGCCGGGGTCCCTACGAGCAGTACTTC. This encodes CASSLGRRGPYEQYF.